One sample yielded the 7 T cell receptor beta chains listed below, sequenced in a study of blood T cells in healthy people across ages. Together with a sample-barcoded 5' primer, a J-beta primer mix was included in a second PCR lasting roughly 6 to 12 cycles. TCRdb called the 5' RACE reads again in MiXCR, with one record for every CDR3 protein. This sample yields more than 650,000 distinct CDR3 sequences, of which roughly 50% are seen a single time; about 42% belongs to the top ten. The sequenced material came from blood. These receptors all come from a man older than 75 in good health.

The chain recombines TRBV7-2 with TRBJ2-1, with unresolved D. The CDR3 extends over 17 amino acids. Per germline, CDR1 SGHTA and CDR2 FQGNSA. Trimming stripped 1 base from V and 6 bases from J, with 19 bases between. CDR3 coding DNA: TGTGCCAGCAGCTTAGGGACCTCGACGAGAAGCCTCAATGAGCAGTTCTTC. This sequence encodes CASSLGTSTRSLNEQFF.

The rearrangement links TRBV7-3 to TRBJ2-7, with TRBD1 matching 7 bases. Looked up from germline, CDR1 is SGHTA and CDR2 is FQGTGA. This CDR3 spans 13 amino acids. With 5 bases clipped from V and 6 bases from J, the junction kept 7 bases outside the gene matches. CDR3 coding DNA: TGTGCCAGCAGCCCGGGACAGACGGGCGAGCAGTACTTC. Its protein product is CASSPGQTGEQYF. Full variable domain (remainder filled in from reference TRBV7-3 and TRBJ2-7): GAGVSQTPSNKVTEKGKYVELRCDPISGHTALYWYRQSLGQGPEFLIYFQGTGAADDSGLPNDRFFAVRPEGSVSTLKIQRTERGDSAVYLCASSPGQTGEQYFGPGTRLTVT.

This clonotype was seen only a few times. V gene TRBV6-2 or TRBV6-3 combines with J gene TRBJ2-1, with 10 positions matching TRBD2. V was clipped by 11 bases and J by 8 bases; unmatched bases: 15. The CDR3 consists of 15 residues. Germline CDR1 and CDR2: MNHEY and SVGEGT. CDR3 sequence: CASEYRTSGLDEQFF. In nucleotides, the CDR3 is TGTGCCTCCGAATACAGGACTAGCGGTCTTGATGAGCAGTTCTTC.

This clonotype was seen a few times. The chain employs TRBV9 and TRBJ2-1; TRBD1 might be the D (6 bases). The germline V gene encodes CDR1 SGDLS and CDR2 YYNGEE. The V end was cut by 2 bases, the J end by 7 bases, with 19 bases between. There are 16 residues in the CDR3. CDR3 amino acids: CASSVSGDHWGNEQFF. CDR3 in DNA: TGTGCCAGCAGCGTTTCAGGGGACCACTGGGGTAATGAGCAGTTCTTC. The entire variable domain, with the rest obtained from reference TRBV9 and TRBJ2-1, is as follows: DSGVTQTPKHLITATGQRVTLRCSPRSGDLSVYWYQQSLDQGLQFLIQYYNGEERAKGNILERFSAQQFPDLHSELNLSSLELGDSALYFCASSVSGDHWGNEQFFGPGTRLTVL.

The chain is built from TRBV9 and TRBJ2-7, with unresolved D. CDR3 length: 15 amino acids. The V end was cut by 4 bases, the J end by 2 bases, with 16 bases between. Germline V gene data show CDR1 as SGDLS and CDR2 as YYNGEE. The CDR3 coding sequence is TGTGCCAGCAGCCCAGAGTTGACGGCCCCCTACGAGCAGTACTTC. Its protein product is CASSPELTAPYEQYF.

This chain links TRBV28 with TRBJ2-1; 11 bases map to TRBD1. V was pared by 8 bases and J by 5 bases, with 8 bases of the junction left unmatched. This CDR3 has 15 residues. Germline V lookup: CDR1 MDHEN, CDR2 SYDVKM. This CDR3 is CASGRPGQGDNEQFF. The CDR3 nucleotides are TGTGCCAGCGGACGGCCGGGACAGGGGGACAATGAGCAGTTCTTC.

V is TRBV2 and J is TRBJ2-1; 9 nucleotides line up with TRBD2. V was clipped by 6 bases and J by 7 bases; unmatched bases: 13. Germline values: CDR1 SNHLY, CDR2 FYNNEI. This CDR3 has 16 amino acids. Written as DNA, the CDR3 is TGTGCCAGCAGCCGGCGGGGGGGCGCGTCTCCGAATGAGCAGTTCTTC. Protein product: CASSRRGGASPNEQFF.